This T cell receptor beta chain emerged from a study of blood T cell repertoires in COVID-19. For the study at large: The cDNA or gDNA used as material had been derived from T cells, B-cell-depleted T cells, or PBMCs.

As handled by the study authors: Amplification of reference gene primers provided the estimated nucleated cell counts. The repertoire was sequenced with immunoSEQ multiplex PCR; TCRdb's copy has only in-frame clones and lacks some. V and J calls and clone size are given by that table; D and trimming were obtained from the DNA. Here the sample spans about 200,000 clones, roughly 90% being singletons. V lost 3 bases, J lost 3 bases, and 5 bases stayed unmatched. CDR1 is GTSNPN, CDR2 SVGIG, per germline (reference sequence). This CDR3 comprises 14 residues. The sequenced sample was peripheral blood. The V gene is TRBV30, the J gene TRBJ1-5; 7 nucleotides line up with TRBD1. This sequence was found in a man aged 18 to 29 with active or convalescent COVID-19. CDR3 sequence reads: CAWSETGVNQPQHF. Written as DNA, the CDR3 is TGTGCCTGGAGCGAAACAGGGGTCAATCAGCCCCAGCATTTT.